These T cell receptor beta chains were read from a single sample in a study of OX40 agonist ivuxolimab in advanced cancers. Clones were read by immunoSEQ multiplex PCR, and TCRdb kept only the in-frame ones, dropping some. The sample lists about 24,000 clones; 85% to 90% were seen once. Sample: CD4+ or CD8+ T cells sorted from blood, taken in a trial of the OX40 agonist ivuxolimab. The receptors were sampled from an adult with an advanced solid tumor such as melanoma, head and neck, liver or kidney cancer. Both conserved end residues are part of each CDR3. The D gene is left open where the match is weak. Part of the rows lack a size; the others show once, few, many or a class for expanded clones.

V	D	J	size	CDR3	DNA
TRBV19	TRBD1	TRBJ1-1	-	CASIGDRTYTEAFF	TGTGCCAGTATAGGGGACAGAACTTACACTGAAGCTTTCTTT
TRBV19	TRBD1	TRBJ1-2	-	CASRLTGGAGYTF	TGTGCCAGTAGATTGACAGGGGGCGCCGGCTACACCTTC
TRBV5-1	TRBD1	TRBJ2-5	-	CASSGGTGGYQETQYF	TGCGCCAGCAGCGGGGGGACAGGGGGTTACCAAGAGACCCAGTACTTC
TRBV4-3	TRBD2	TRBJ2-3	few	CASSQVRTSGLGTDTQYF	TGCGCCAGCAGCCAAGTGCGGACTAGCGGGTTGGGCACAGATACGCAGTATTTT
TRBV2	TRBD1	TRBJ2-7	-	CASTTPGQGNEQYF	TGTGCCAGCACCACACCGGGACAGGGAAACGAGCAGTACTTC
TRBV30	-	TRBJ2-7	-	CAWSVGSGTRPFDEQYF	TGTGCCTGGAGTGTAGGGTCAGGGACCAGGCCATTCGACGAGCAGTACTTC
TRBV7-9	-	TRBJ2-7	-	CASSLGAGSEQYF	TGTGCCAGCAGCTTAGGGGCAGGGAGCGAGCAGTACTTC
TRBV19	TRBD1	TRBJ2-2	-	CASSRGPGQGVAGELFF	TGTGCCAGTAGTAGAGGCCCGGGACAGGGGGTAGCCGGGGAGCTGTTTTTT
TRBV5-1	-	TRBJ2-2	-	CASSLVKGLNTGELFF	TGCGCCAGCAGCTTGGTGAAGGGACTTAACACCGGGGAGCTGTTTTTT
TRBV2	-	TRBJ2-7	-	CASSLLSSRTVSYEQYF	TGTGCCAGCAGTCTACTATCGAGCCGGACAGTCTCCTACGAGCAGTACTTC
TRBV5-1	TRBD1	TRBJ1-1	-	CASQTTGSGTEAFF	TGCGCCAGCCAAACGACAGGGTCGGGCACTGAAGCTTTCTTT
TRBV5-5	-	TRBJ2-3	-	CASSSPRGSTDTQYF	TGTGCCAGCAGCTCCCCGAGGGGTAGCACAGATACGCAGTATTTT
TRBV6-5	-	TRBJ1-2	once	CASGTGGPAYYGYTF	TGTGCCAGCGGGACGGGGGGTCCTGCCTACTATGGCTACACCTTC
TRBV25-1	-	TRBJ1-5	-	CASSASGDQPQHF	TGTGCCAGCAGTGCCTCGGGAGATCAGCCCCAGCATTTT
TRBV4-2	TRBD1	TRBJ2-2	once	CASSQDPGQATGELFF	TGTGCCAGCAGCCAAGATCCGGGACAGGCCACCGGGGAGCTGTTTTTT
TRBV2	TRBD1	TRBJ1-2	once	CASNPRGQVYGYTF	TGTGCCAGCAACCCTAGGGGACAGGTCTATGGCTACACCTTC
TRBV19	-	TRBJ2-6	-	CASSTGDGANVLTF	TGTGCCAGTAGTACAGGGGATGGGGCCAACGTCCTGACTTTC